This entry lists 20 T cell receptor beta chains sequenced from one sample in a study of blood T cell repertoires in COVID-19. Profiled with immunoSEQ multiplex PCR; TCRdb holds only in-frame clones, not every one. The sample carries approximately 98,000 clones, 55% to 75% recorded once. Material for sequencing was peripheral blood. These receptors all come from a woman aged 40 to 50 with acute or convalescent COVID-19.

The chain couples TRBV6-2 or TRBV6-3 to TRBJ1-2; D is unresolved. The V gene's germline CDR1 is MNHEY and CDR2 SVGEGT. V dropped 1 base and J dropped 1 base, with 7 bases sitting between them. The CDR3 totals 14 residues. CDR3 in DNA: TGTGCCAGCAGTTACTATAGCAGTAACTATGGCTACACCTTC. Encoded protein: CASSYYSSNYGYTF.

The CDR3 coding sequence is TGTGCCAGCAGCTTGACGGGACAGGGGACCCAGTACTTC. It encodes CASSLTGQGTQYF. The rearrangement joins TRBV7-7 to TRBJ2-5; 9 nucleotides match TRBD1. V lost 3 bases to trimming and J lost 7 bases; unmatched junction nucleotides: 3. There are 13 residues in the CDR3. Per the germline V gene, CDR1 is SSHAT and CDR2 is FNYEAQ (reference sequence).

CDR3 loop: CASSLGTGGNQPQHF. For the CDR3, the DNA is TGCGCCAGCAGCCTCGGGACAGGGGGCAATCAGCCCCAGCATTTT. This sequence joins TRBV4-3 and TRBJ1-5, with 10 bases fitting TRBD1. CDR1 and CDR2 (germline): LGHNA, YSLEER. The CDR3 loop spans 15 amino acids. V lost 4 bases and J lost 2; bases outside the gene matches: 2.

This clone has just a few counts. The CDR3 nucleotides read TGTGCCAGTAAGAGGGGACAGGGGGCAGGTCAGCCCCAGCATTTT. It is translated as CASKRGQGAGQPQHF. The chain joins TRBV19 to TRBJ1-5, with 12 bases lining up with TRBD1. This CDR3 spans 15 amino acids. In germline, CDR1 is LNHDA, CDR2 SQIVND (reference sequence). V lost 7 bases, J lost 6 bases, and 7 bases stayed unmatched.

This clone is a singleton in its sample. V usage is TRBV7-6 and J usage is TRBJ2-1; TRBD2 might be the D (5 bases). V was pared by 5 bases and J by 6 bases, with 17 bases between. Germline loops: CDR1 SGHVS, CDR2 FNYEAQ. This CDR3 region has 15 residues. The CDR3 region is CASSHRSGQINEQFF. The CDR3 nucleotides read TGTGCCAGCAGCCATCGAAGCGGTCAGATCAATGAGCAGTTCTTC.

V is TRBV10-3 and J is TRBJ2-3, with 7 bases aligning to TRBD1. J was trimmed by 2 bases and V by 6 bases; bases with no gene match: 8. CDR1 and CDR2 from the germline V gene are ENHRY and SYGVKD. CDR3 size: 15 residues. This CDR3 reads CAIREGQDSTDTQYF. DNA for the CDR3: TGTGCCATCAGGGAAGGACAGGATTCCACAGATACGCAGTATTTT.

The CDR3 reads CSVGQGTGNTIYF. The CDR3 DNA is TGCAGCGTCGGACAGGGAACTGGAAACACCATATATTTT. The rearrangement links TRBV29-1 to TRBJ1-3; 8 bases line up with TRBD1. Germline CDR1 and CDR2: SQVTM and ANQGSEA. Germline trimming cut 6 bases from V and 2 bases from J; bases unmatched to any gene: 3. The CDR3 runs 13 residues.

This sequence joins TRBV4-1 and TRBJ2-7, with D possibly matching TRBD1 (5 bases). This CDR3 has 16 residues. Trimming cost V 1 base and J 1 base, with 14 bases left between them. In germline, CDR1 is MGHRA, CDR2 YSYEKL. The CDR3 here is CASSQAKWTPSYEQYF. CDR3 sequence (DNA): TGCGCCAGCAGCCAAGCGAAGTGGACACCTTCCTACGAGCAGTACTTC.

The chain combines TRBV7-8 with TRBJ2-5, with D possibly TRBD2 on 6 matching bases. The germline V and J ends were trimmed by 5 bases and 4 bases, with 20 bases remaining between them. Germline V gene lookup returns CDR1 SGHVS and CDR2 FQNEAQ. This CDR3 has 16 amino acids. In nucleotides, the CDR3 is TGTGCCAGCAGCCCCTATGATCCGGGGGTGGTAGAGACCCAGTACTTC. This encodes CASSPYDPGVVETQYF. Based on the CDR3 plus reference TRBV7-8 and TRBJ2-5, the full variable domain is GAGVSQSPRYKVAKRGQDVALRCDPISGHVSLFWYQQALGQGPEFLTYFQNEAQLDKSGLPSDRFFAERPEGSVSTLKIQRTQQEDSAVYLCASSPYDPGVVETQYFGPGTRLLVL.

This clone was detected a few times. The V and J genes are TRBV2 and TRBJ2-1, with TRBD1 matching 7 bases. V gave up 4 bases and J gave up 9 bases; unmatched junction bases: 9. This CDR3 comprises 14 residues. Germline V gives CDR1 SNHLY, CDR2 FYNNEI. The CDR3 DNA reads as TGTGCCAGCAGTGGGGACAGTCAGCGAGGTGAGCAGTTCTTC. This codes for CASSGDSQRGEQFF.

The gene calls are TRBV4-2 and TRBJ1-4; D remains ambiguous. Per the germline V gene, CDR1 is LGHNA and CDR2 is YNFKEQ. The CDR3 has 14 amino acids. The germline V and J ends were trimmed by 1 base and 5 bases, with 8 bases remaining between them. The DNA for the CDR3 is TGTGCCAGCAGCCAAGCCTACTCGAATGAAAAACTGTTTTTT. It yields the protein CASSQAYSNEKLFF.

This clone was detected only a few times. CDR3 bases: TGTGCCAGCACCCGGACTCCTCAAGATACTGAGCAGTTCTTC. Translation gives CASTRTPQDTEQFF. This chain connects TRBV6-5 to TRBJ2-1; a possible D gene is TRBD2 (5 bases). Trimming stripped 7 bases from V and 9 bases from J, with 19 bases between. The CDR3 length is 14 residues. Germline V gene lookup returns CDR1 MNHEY and CDR2 SVGAGI.

The chain is built from TRBV6-2 or TRBV6-3 and TRBJ2-5; 9 bases match TRBD2. V shed 6 bases and J 5 bases; nucleotides not matched to a gene: 13. This CDR3 is built from 16 residues. Germline CDR1 reads MNHEY; CDR2 reads SVGEGT. CDR3 in amino acids: CASSPDRGGARETQYF. CDR3 nucleotides: TGTGCCAGCAGCCCCGATCGCGGGGGGGCTCGGGAGACCCAGTACTTC.

The V gene is TRBV7-6, the J gene TRBJ2-1; TRBD2 matches 10 bases. The V gene end was trimmed by 2 bases and the J gene end by 5 bases; junction bases not matched to a gene: 6. Germline V lookup: CDR1 SGHVS, CDR2 FNYEAQ. The CDR3 extends over 16 amino acids. Here the CDR3 DNA reads TGTGCCAGCAGCTTAACCGTAGCGGGGGGCGACAATGAGCAGTTCTTC. This encodes CASSLTVAGGDNEQFF. Combining the CDR3 with reference TRBV7-6 and TRBJ2-1 gives the whole variable domain GAGVSQSPRYKVTKRGQDVALRCDPISGHVSLYWYRQALGQGPEFLTYFNYEAQQDKSGLPNDRFSAERPEGSISTLTIQRTEQRDSAMYRCASSLTVAGGDNEQFFGPGTRLTVL.

This clone was counted between two and nine times. The CDR3 is CASSHSPQRGRTDTQYF. Written as DNA, the CDR3 is TGCGCCAGCAGCCACTCCCCCCAGCGGGGGCGCACAGATACGCAGTATTTT. The chain links TRBV4-1 to TRBJ2-3, with 8 nucleotides matching TRBD2. Germline values: CDR1 MGHRA, CDR2 YSYEKL. V was pared by 3 bases and J by 1 base, with 9 bases of the junction left unmatched. This CDR3 has 17 residues.

This chain links TRBV7-6 with TRBJ1-4; the match to TRBD1 covers 7 bases. Trimming at V came to 3 bases and at J to 8 bases, leaving 6 bases not matched to a gene. The CDR3 length is 14 residues. Germline lookup yields CDR1 SGHVS and CDR2 FNYEAQ. DNA for the CDR3: TGTGCCAGCAGCTTGGGACAGATGGGGGAAAAACTGTTTTTT. Translated, it gives CASSLGQMGEKLFF.

This clone has a handful of counts. The rearrangement links TRBV30 to TRBJ2-2; D is perhaps TRBD2 (5 bases). This CDR3 spans 13 amino acids. The V gene lost 2 bases and the J gene lost 1 base, with 5 bases spanning the gap. Germline V gene sequence: CDR1 GTSNPN, CDR2 SVGIG (reference sequence). The CDR3 DNA reads as TGTGCCTGGAGTCGGGGGAACACCGGGGAGCTGTTTTTT. Translation: CAWSRGNTGELFF.

This chain links TRBV14 with TRBJ2-3; D tentatively fits TRBD1 or TRBD2 (11 bases each). V lost 0 bases and J 3 bases, leaving 25 bases between the germline ends. Germline V gene data show CDR1 as SGHDN and CDR2 as FVKESK. The CDR3 totals 20 residues. The CDR3 loop reads CASSQEGQGELAGVTDTQYF. As DNA, the CDR3 is TGTGCCAGCAGCCAAGAGGGACAGGGGGAACTAGCGGGGGTGACAGATACGCAGTATTTT.

The V call is TRBV19, the J call TRBJ2-3; 9 bases are a match to TRBD2. V was pared by 4 bases and J by 4 bases, with 6 bases of the junction left unmatched. The length of the CDR3 is 15 residues. Germline CDR1 reads LNHDA; CDR2 reads SQIVND (reference sequence). CDR3 sequence reads: CASSNSGGAADTQYF. The CDR3 DNA reads TGTGCCAGTAGTAATAGCGGGGGAGCAGCAGATACGCAGTATTTT.

The CDR3 nucleotides read TGCGCCAGCACACCCACAGGGGGCAAAGAGACCCAGTACTTC. Translating it yields CASTPTGGKETQYF. This sequence joins TRBV5-1 and TRBJ2-5; 9 bases align to TRBD1. The CDR3 is 14 amino acids. Germline CDR1 reads SGHRS; CDR2 reads YFSETQ. After removal of 6 bases from V and 3 bases from J, the junction contained 6 bases not matched to a gene.